This T cell receptor beta chain was retrieved from a study of OX40 agonist ivuxolimab in advanced cancers. Whole-study context: Patients receiving dose escalation had hepatocellular carcinoma, melanoma, renal cell or head and neck cancer. Partial responses occurred in Three dose-escalation patients, one with hepatocellular carcinoma and two with cutaneous melanoma. Eligibility admitted prior anti-PD-1, anti-PD-L1 or anti-CTLA-4 therapy; 35% to 40% had some.

Only in-frame clones appear in the TCRdb table, and some are missing; sequencing was by immunoSEQ multiplex PCR. The table has roughly 9,800 clones, over 55% seen once. Per germline, CDR1 MNHEY and CDR2 SMNVEV (reference sequence). CDR3 size: 15 residues. V trimming: 4 bases; J trimming: 2 bases; junction bases outside the gene matches: 8. The V and J genes are TRBV27 and TRBJ2-7, with 7 bases matching TRBD2. The TCR originated in an adult with an advanced solid tumor such as melanoma, head and neck, liver or kidney cancer. This specimen consisted of CD4+ or CD8+ T cells sorted from blood, obtained in a trial of the OX40 agonist ivuxolimab. The CDR3 is CASSSLAGLTYEQYF. The CDR3 DNA reads TGTGCCAGCAGTTCCTTAGCGGGTTTGACCTACGAGCAGTACTTC.